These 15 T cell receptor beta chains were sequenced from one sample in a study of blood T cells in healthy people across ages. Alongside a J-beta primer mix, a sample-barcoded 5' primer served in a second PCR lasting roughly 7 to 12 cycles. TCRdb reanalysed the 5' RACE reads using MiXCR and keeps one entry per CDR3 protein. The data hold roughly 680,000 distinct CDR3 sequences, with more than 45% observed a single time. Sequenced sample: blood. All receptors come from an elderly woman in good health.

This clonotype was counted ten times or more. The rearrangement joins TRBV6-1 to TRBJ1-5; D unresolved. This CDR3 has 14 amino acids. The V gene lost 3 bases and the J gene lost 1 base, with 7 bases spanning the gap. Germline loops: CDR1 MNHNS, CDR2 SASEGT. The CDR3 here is CASSETLSNQPQHF. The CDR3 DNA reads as TGTGCCAGCAGTGAGACTCTGAGCAATCAGCCCCAGCATTTT.

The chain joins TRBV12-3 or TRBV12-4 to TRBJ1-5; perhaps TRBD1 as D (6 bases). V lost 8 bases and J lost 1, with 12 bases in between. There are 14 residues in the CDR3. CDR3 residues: CASGRQGSNQPQHF. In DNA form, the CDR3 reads TGTGCCAGCGGTAGGCAGGGGAGCAATCAGCCCCAGCATTTT.

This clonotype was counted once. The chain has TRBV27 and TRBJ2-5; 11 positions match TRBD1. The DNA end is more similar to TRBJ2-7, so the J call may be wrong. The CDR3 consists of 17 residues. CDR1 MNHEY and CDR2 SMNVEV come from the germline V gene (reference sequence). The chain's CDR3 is CASSLTRRRTGGHEQYF. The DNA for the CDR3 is TGTGCCAGCAGTTTAACTCGGAGAAGGACAGGGGGCCACGAGCAGTACTTC.

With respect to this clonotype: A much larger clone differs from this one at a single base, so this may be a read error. The CDR3 loop is CASSPGRLDRPNEQFF. CDR3 nucleotide sequence: TGCGCCAGCAGCCCCGGCCGACTTGACCGTCCCAATGAGCAGTTCTTC. The V and J genes are TRBV5-1 and TRBJ2-1, with D hard to call. The V gene lost 4 bases and the J gene lost 6 bases, with 20 bases spanning the gap. CDR1 SGHRS and CDR2 YFSETQ come from the germline V gene. The CDR3 contains 16 residues.

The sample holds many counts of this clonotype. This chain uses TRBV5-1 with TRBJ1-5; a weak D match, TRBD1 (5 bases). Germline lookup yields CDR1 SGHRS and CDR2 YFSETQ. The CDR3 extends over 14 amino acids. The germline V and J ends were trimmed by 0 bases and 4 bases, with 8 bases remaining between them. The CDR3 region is CASSLDAGNQPQHF. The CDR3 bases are TGCGCCAGCAGCTTGGACGCAGGGAATCAGCCCCAGCATTTT.

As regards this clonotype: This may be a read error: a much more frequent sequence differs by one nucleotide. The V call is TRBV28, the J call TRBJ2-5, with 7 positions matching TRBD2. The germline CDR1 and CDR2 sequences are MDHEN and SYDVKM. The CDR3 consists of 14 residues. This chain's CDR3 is CVSSFFGGSETQYF. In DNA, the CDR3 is TGTGTCAGCAGTTTCTTCGGGGGGTCGGAGACCCAGTACTTC.

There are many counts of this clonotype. The CDR3 spells CASSYETRDSTDTQYF. The CDR3 DNA reads as TGTGCCAGCAGTTACGAGACTAGGGATAGCACAGATACGCAGTATTTT. This rearrangement joins TRBV6-6 to TRBJ2-3; D perhaps matches TRBD2 (6 bases). The CDR3 contains 16 residues. With 2 bases removed from V and 0 bases from J, the gap between germline ends came to 12 bases. CDR1 MNHNY and CDR2 SVGAGI come from the germline V gene (reference sequence).

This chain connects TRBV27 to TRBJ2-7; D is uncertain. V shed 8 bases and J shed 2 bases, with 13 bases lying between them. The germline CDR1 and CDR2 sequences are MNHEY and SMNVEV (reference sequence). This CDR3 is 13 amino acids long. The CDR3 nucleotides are TGTGCCAGCCTCGGGCAGCTTCCCTACGAGCAGTACTTC. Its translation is CASLGQLPYEQYF.

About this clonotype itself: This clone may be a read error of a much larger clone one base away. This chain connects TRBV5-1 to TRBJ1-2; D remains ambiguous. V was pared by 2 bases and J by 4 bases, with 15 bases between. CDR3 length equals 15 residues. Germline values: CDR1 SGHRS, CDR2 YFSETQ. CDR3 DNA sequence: TGCGCCAGCAGCTTTGAAGAAGGGCAGCGCTATGGCTACACCTTC. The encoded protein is CASSFEEGQRYGYTF.

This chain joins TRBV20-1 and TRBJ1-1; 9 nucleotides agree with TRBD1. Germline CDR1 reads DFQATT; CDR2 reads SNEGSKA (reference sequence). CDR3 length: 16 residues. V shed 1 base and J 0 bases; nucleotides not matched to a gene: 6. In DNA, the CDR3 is TGCAGTGCTAGAGCCCCCGGGACAGGGATGAACACTGAAGCTTTCTTT. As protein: CSARAPGTGMNTEAFF.

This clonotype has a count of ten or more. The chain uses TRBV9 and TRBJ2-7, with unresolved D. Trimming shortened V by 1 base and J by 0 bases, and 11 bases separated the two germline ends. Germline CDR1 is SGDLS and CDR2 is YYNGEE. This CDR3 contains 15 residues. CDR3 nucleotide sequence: TGTGCCAGCAGCGTACTGCCCACGAGCTCCTACGAGCAGTACTTC. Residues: CASSVLPTSSYEQYF. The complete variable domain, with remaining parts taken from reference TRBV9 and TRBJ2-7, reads DSGVTQTPKHLITATGQRVTLRCSPRSGDLSVYWYQQSLDQGLQFLIQYYNGEERAKGNILERFSAQQFPDLHSELNLSSLELGDSALYFCASSVLPTSSYEQYFGPGTRLTVT.

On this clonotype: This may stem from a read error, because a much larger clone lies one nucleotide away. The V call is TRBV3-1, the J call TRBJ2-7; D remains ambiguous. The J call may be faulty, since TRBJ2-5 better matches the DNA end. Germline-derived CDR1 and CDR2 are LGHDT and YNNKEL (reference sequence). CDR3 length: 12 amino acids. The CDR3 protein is CASSRDLETQYF. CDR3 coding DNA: TGTGCCAGCAGCCGAGATTTGGAGACCCAGTACTTC.

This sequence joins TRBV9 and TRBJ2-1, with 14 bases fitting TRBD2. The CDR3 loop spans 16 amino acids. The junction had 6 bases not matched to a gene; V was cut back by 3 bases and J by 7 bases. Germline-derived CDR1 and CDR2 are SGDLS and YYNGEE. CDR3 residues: CASSGSGTSGRNEQFF. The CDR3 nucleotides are TGTGCCAGCAGCGGCTCCGGGACTAGCGGGAGAAATGAGCAGTTCTTC.

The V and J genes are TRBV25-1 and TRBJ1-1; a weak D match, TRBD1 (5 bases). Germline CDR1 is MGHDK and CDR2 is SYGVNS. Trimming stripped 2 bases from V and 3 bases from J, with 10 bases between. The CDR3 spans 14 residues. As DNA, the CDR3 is TGTGCCAGCAGTGAAACGGGGGACCACACTGAAGCTTTCTTT. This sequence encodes CASSETGDHTEAFF.

This chain's CDR3 is CASSRANAEAFF. CDR3 coding DNA: TGTGCCAGCAGCCGGGCAAATGCTGAAGCTTTCTTT. The V call is TRBV7-2, the J call TRBJ1-1; D remains ambiguous. The CDR3 has 12 residues. Trimming left V 5 bases short and J 6 bases short, with 10 bases between. Per the germline V gene, CDR1 is SGHTA and CDR2 is FQGNSA.